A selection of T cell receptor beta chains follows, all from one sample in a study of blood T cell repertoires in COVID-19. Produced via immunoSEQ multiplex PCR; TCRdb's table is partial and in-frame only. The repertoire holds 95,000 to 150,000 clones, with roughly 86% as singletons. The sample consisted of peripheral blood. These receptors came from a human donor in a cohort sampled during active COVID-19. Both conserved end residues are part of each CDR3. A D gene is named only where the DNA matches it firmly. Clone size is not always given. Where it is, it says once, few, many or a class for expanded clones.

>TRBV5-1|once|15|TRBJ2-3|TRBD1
TGCGCCAGCAGCTGGACAGGGGGACGTGCAGATACGCAGTATTTT
CASSWTGGRADTQYF
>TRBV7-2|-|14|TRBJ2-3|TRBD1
TGTGCCAGCAGCTCTAGACAGGGCGCAGATACGCAGTATTTT
CASSSRQGADTQYF
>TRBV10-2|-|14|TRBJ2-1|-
TGCGCCAGCAGTGACCCAACTACCTACAATGAGCAGTTCTTC
CASSDPTTYNEQFF
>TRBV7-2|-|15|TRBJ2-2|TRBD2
TGTGCCAGCAGCTTAGTAGCGGGAGGCACCGGGGAGCTGTTTTTT
CASSLVAGGTGELFF
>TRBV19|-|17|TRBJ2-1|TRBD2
TGTGCCAGTAGTTCACTAGCGGGAGAACGTAGCCACAATGAGCAGTTCTTC
CASSSLAGERSHNEQFF
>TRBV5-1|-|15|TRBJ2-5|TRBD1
TGCGCCAGCAGTCATGGGACAGGGACTTTAGAGACCCAGTACTTC
CASSHGTGTLETQYF
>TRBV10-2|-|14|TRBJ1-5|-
TGCGCCAGCAGACAGGAGTCAAGCAATCAGCCCCAGCATTTT
CASRQESSNQPQHF
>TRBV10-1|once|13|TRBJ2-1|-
TGCGCCAGCAGCGCGTCACTAGCAAATGAGCAGTTCTTC
CASSASLANEQFF
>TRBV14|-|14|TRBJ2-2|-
TGTGCCAGCAGCCAGCTAAGTAACACCGGGGAGCTGTTTTTT
CASSQLSNTGELFF
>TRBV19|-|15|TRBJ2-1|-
TGTGCCAGTAGCTACTACGGGGTACCCACCAATGAGCAGTTCTTC
CASSYYGVPTNEQFF
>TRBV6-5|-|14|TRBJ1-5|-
TGTGCCAGCAGCCGCGGGGGGAACAATCAGCCCCAGCATTTT
CASSRGGNNQPQHF
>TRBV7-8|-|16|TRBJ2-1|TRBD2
TGTGCCAGCAGCTTAGTCACTAGCGGGGGGACCGTTGAGCAGTTCTTC
CASSLVTSGGTVEQFF
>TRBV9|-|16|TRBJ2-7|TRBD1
TGTGCCAGCAGCGTAGCCCCGGACAGGGGAACCTACGAGCAGTACTTC
CASSVAPDRGTYEQYF
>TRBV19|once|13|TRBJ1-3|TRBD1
TGTGCCAGTAGTCGGGGACAGCTAAACACCATATATTTT
CASSRGQLNTIYF